This T cell receptor (beta chain) was recorded in a study of CD8 T cells in Susac syndrome. After extraction with the RNeasy kit, about 0.5 to 1 ug of the RNA was reverse transcribed using random hexamers. TCRdb re-analysed the immunoSEQ multiplex PCR reads in MiXCR, keeping a single row per CDR3 protein. The sample shows over 150,000 distinct CDR3 sequences, approximately 93% of them seen only once. With V trimmed by 6 bases and J by 4 bases, 9 bases remained unmatched. Germline-derived CDR1 and CDR2 are SNHLY and FYNNEI. This CDR3 spans 15 amino acids. Negative isolation yielded CD4+ and CD8+ T cells, and FACS enriched TEMRA cells.

The sample was CD4+ T cells from PBMCs. The TCR sequence derives from a human donor with multiple sclerosis. V gene TRBV2 combines with J gene TRBJ2-7; 10 bases line up with TRBD1. CDR3 nucleotides: TGTGCCAGCAGGGACCGGACAGGGGGTTCATACGAGCAGTACTTC. It is translated as CASRDRTGGSYEQYF.